The 29 T cell receptor beta chains presented below share a single source sample, sequenced in a study of CD39 and CD103 CD8 tumor-infiltrating T cells. Assay: immunoSEQ multiplex PCR; the TCRdb copy retains only in-frame clones and omits some. The repertoire holds 15,000 to 20,000 clones, 75% to 95% seen once, with more than 4% in the top ten. Sequencing was done on a sample of CD8+ T cells sorted from blood. Subset of the sample: total memory CD8 T cells (CD45RA-CCR7+/-) from blood or uninvolved lymph node. Receptors originate from a human donor with head and neck squamous cell carcinoma.

In its sample, this clone was seen a few times. The V call is TRBV21-1, the J call TRBJ1-5; the table's D call TRBD1 went unverified against the DNA. TRBV21-1 is a listed pseudogene. The CDR3 has 19 amino acids. DNA of the CDR3: TGTGCCAGCAGCAAAGCTCGGGACAGGGGAAGGGAGAGCAATCAGCCCCAGCATTTT. Translating gives CASSKARDRGRESNQPQHF.

V and J are TRBV22-1 and TRBJ2-2; the D call in the table, TRBD1, was not verified against the DNA. TRBV22-1 is shown as a pseudogene. The CDR3 is 23 residues long. The CDR3: CPGSARGPSLNRPGQPNTGELFF. CDR3 nucleotides: TGTCCTGGGAGCGCACGTGGACCATCGCTCAATCGTCCGGGACAGCCGAACACCGGGGAGCTGTTTTTT.

The chain recombines TRBV30 with TRBJ1-2; D may be TRBD1 (6 bases). Germline CDR1 reads GTSNPN; CDR2 reads SVGIG (reference sequence). The CDR3 consists of 18 residues. Trimming cost V 0 bases and J 2 bases, with 22 bases left between them. The CDR3 bases are TGTGCCTGGAGTGTGTCTTTTTTGGGGACACCTGAAAACTATGGCTACACCTTC. Translated, it gives CAWSVSFLGTPENYGYTF.

This clone was recorded only once. V gene TRBV5-4 combines with J gene TRBJ2-7; D not certain. The CDR3 runs to 12 residues. V was trimmed by 0 bases and J by 2 bases, leaving 3 bases between them. The germline CDR1 and CDR2 sequences are SGHNT and YYREEE (reference sequence). CDR3 region: CASSLGTYEQYF. Here the CDR3 DNA reads TGTGCCAGCAGCTTGGGAACCTACGAGCAGTACTTC.

The chain recombines TRBV13 with TRBJ2-5; 7 positions agree with TRBD2. Germline CDR1 PRHDT, CDR2 FYEKMQ (reference sequence). V trimming: 5 bases; J trimming: 2 bases; junction bases outside the gene matches: 8. CDR3 length: 15 residues. Here the CDR3 DNA reads TGTGCCAGCAGCCCCGGGGCTAGCGGACAAGAGACCCAGTACTTC. Translated: CASSPGASGQETQYF.

The V gene is TRBV6-1, the J gene TRBJ1-1; a weak D match, TRBD1 (5 bases). V lost 1 base and J lost 5, with 14 bases in between. Looked up from germline, CDR1 is MNHNS and CDR2 is SASEGT. The CDR3 totals 15 residues. Here the CDR3 DNA reads TGTGCCAGCAGTGAAGACTGGGGGAGAGGGACTGAAGCTTTCTTT. This gives the protein CASSEDWGRGTEAFF.

The CDR3 loop is CAASGDHYNEQFF. In DNA, the CDR3 is TGTGCAGCAAGCGGGGACCACTACAATGAGCAGTTCTTC. The V call is TRBV25-1, the J call TRBJ2-1; 7 nucleotides align to TRBD2. Germline V gene lookup returns CDR1 MGHDK and CDR2 SYGVNS. The CDR3 contains 13 residues.

This chain uses TRBV29-1 with TRBJ2-6; D is perhaps TRBD2 (6 bases). V lost 5 bases, J lost 0 bases, and 17 bases lay in between. This CDR3 contains 17 residues. In germline, CDR1 is SQVTM, CDR2 ANQGSEA. The CDR3 DNA reads TGCAGCGTTATCGGCGGAGGGGCCCTCTCTGGGGCCAACGTCCTGACTTTC. As protein: CSVIGGGALSGANVLTF.

This clone has only a few counts. This rearrangement joins TRBV30 to TRBJ1-1; D gene ambiguous. The V gene's germline CDR1 is GTSNPN and CDR2 SVGIG (reference sequence). Trimming removed 1 base from V and 0 bases from J, with 9 bases in between. The CDR3 totals 14 residues. The CDR3 DNA follows: TGTGCCTGGAGTGGGGTCAGGTTGAACACTGAAGCTTTCTTT. It translates to CAWSGVRLNTEAFF.

The chain recombines TRBV27 with TRBJ2-2; D might be TRBD1 (6 bases). This CDR3 has 15 residues. Trimming took 7 bases from V and 2 from J, leaving 14 bases between them. Germline V gene sequence: CDR1 MNHEY, CDR2 SMNVEV (reference sequence). CDR3 amino acids: CASKLWTANTGELFF. In nucleotides, the CDR3 is TGTGCCAGCAAGCTATGGACAGCTAACACCGGGGAGCTGTTTTTT.

The DNA of the CDR3 is TGTGCCAGCAGCAGGTACAGCGAAGAGACCCAGTACTTC. Its protein is CASSRYSEETQYF. The chain links TRBV21-1 to TRBJ2-5. TRBV21-1 is a documented pseudogene. The length of the CDR3 is 13 residues.

The rearrangement links TRBV6-1 to TRBJ2-1; 12 nucleotides match TRBD2. The CDR3 is 19 amino acids. V gave up 0 bases and J gave up 7 bases; unmatched junction bases: 13. Looked up from germline, CDR1 is MNHNS and CDR2 is SASEGT. CDR3: CASSEALLKTSGGLNEQFF. The CDR3 DNA reads TGTGCCAGCAGTGAAGCGCTTCTGAAAACTAGCGGGGGGTTAAATGAGCAGTTCTTC.

The chain has TRBV5-3 and TRBJ1-6, with 8 bases matching TRBD1. TRBV5-3 is filed as an ORF, its function uncertain. Trimming took 2 bases from V and 6 from J; bases not matched to a gene: 4. CDR3 length: 15 amino acids. CDR3 sequence reads: CARSFGDRSNSPLHF. In nucleotides, the CDR3 is TGTGCCAGAAGCTTCGGGGACAGGAGTAATTCACCCCTCCACTTT.

V gene TRBV29-1 combines with J gene TRBJ1-2; 11 bases agree with TRBD1. Trimming removed 5 bases from V and 4 bases from J; junction bases left unmatched: 3. CDR3 length: 13 amino acids. The germline V gene encodes CDR1 SQVTM and CDR2 ANQGSEA. The CDR3 reads CSVPGQGGYGYTF. CDR3 nucleotide sequence: TGCAGCGTTCCGGGACAGGGGGGCTATGGCTACACCTTC.

The genes are TRBV6-5 and TRBJ2-2, with 12 bases fitting TRBD2. CDR1 and CDR2 (germline): MNHEY, SVGAGI. This CDR3 spans 15 amino acids. J lost 6 bases, V lost 5 bases, and 4 bases had no gene match. CDR3 region: CASSLAGGWAGELFF. In DNA form, the CDR3 reads TGTGCCAGCAGTCTAGCGGGGGGGTGGGCCGGGGAGCTGTTTTTT.

The chain has TRBV7-3 and TRBJ2-1; TRBD2 matches 10 bases. The V and J ends lost 5 bases and 2 bases, in that order; junction bases with no gene match: 6. Germline assignment: CDR1 SGHTA and CDR2 FQGTGA. The length of the CDR3 is 16 residues. Here the CDR3 reads CASSVISGGTYNEQFF. The CDR3, as DNA: TGTGCCAGCAGCGTCATTAGCGGGGGGACCTACAATGAGCAGTTCTTC.

A single count supports this clone. The V and J genes are TRBV29-1 and TRBJ1-2; D remains unclear. Germline CDR1 SQVTM, CDR2 ANQGSEA. The CDR3 spans 12 residues. The CDR3 sequence: CTALGANYGYTF. For the CDR3, the DNA is TGCACCGCACTGGGAGCTAACTATGGCTACACCTTC.

The DNA for the CDR3 is TGCGCCAGCAGCCGAAGAGGCGGGGGACAAATGAACACTGAAGCTTTCTTT. Translation gives CASSRRGGGQMNTEAFF. This sequence joins TRBV4-1 and TRBJ1-1, with a weak D call TRBD1 (6 bases). Germline lookup yields CDR1 MGHRA and CDR2 YSYEKL. Trimming took off 4 bases at V and 0 bases at J, with 18 bases between the two ends. The CDR3 contains 17 residues.

CDR3 in amino acids: CASSEDRVATYEQYF. The CDR3 nucleotides read TGTGCCAGCAGTGAAGATAGGGTAGCAACCTACGAGCAGTACTTC. The chain carries TRBV6-1 and TRBJ2-7; D unclear. This CDR3 region has 15 residues. CDR1 MNHNS and CDR2 SASEGT come from the germline V gene. Trimming removed 1 base at V and 2 bases at J, with 12 bases between.

The chain employs TRBV11-2 and TRBJ1-1, with TRBD1 matching 8 bases. Per the germline V gene, CDR1 is SGHAT and CDR2 is FQNNGV. The V gene end was trimmed by 10 bases and the J gene end by 1 base; junction bases not matched to a gene: 8. The CDR3 has 14 amino acids. This chain's CDR3 is CATLIDRGNTEAFF. In nucleotides, the CDR3 is TGTGCCACCCTCATTGACAGGGGGAACACTGAAGCTTTCTTT. The full variable domain, in which reference TRBV11-2 and TRBJ1-1 provide the parts outside the CDR3, is EAGVAQSPRYKIIEKRQSVAFWCNPISGHATLYWYQQILGQGPKLLIQFQNNGVVDDSQLPKDRFSAERLKGVDSTLKIQPAKLEDSAVYLCATLIDRGNTEAFFGQGTRLTVV.

The rearrangement joins TRBV7-6 to TRBJ2-5; 12 bases align to TRBD1. This CDR3 comprises 15 residues. The V gene end was trimmed by 5 bases and the J gene end by 5 bases; junction bases not matched to a gene: 6. Germline lookup yields CDR1 SGHVS and CDR2 FNYEAQ. CDR3 sequence (DNA): TGTGCCAGCAGCCTAGGGACAGGGGGCTTCGAGACCCAGTACTTC. Encoded protein: CASSLGTGGFETQYF.

The chain has TRBV29-1 and TRBJ1-2; TRBD1 agrees at 8 bases. Trimming took 7 bases from V and 3 from J; bases not matched to a gene: 7. The CDR3 covers 13 residues. Germline V gives CDR1 SQVTM, CDR2 ANQGSEA. CDR3 in DNA: TGCAGCGCCCAAGGACAGGGTGACTATGGCTACACCTTC. It encodes CSAQGQGDYGYTF. The whole variable domain, filled in from reference TRBV29-1 and TRBJ1-2, reads SAVISQKPSRDICQRGTSLTIQCQVDSQVTMMFWYRQQPGQSLTLIATANQGSEATYESGFVIDKFPISRPNLTFSTLTVSNMSPEDSSIYLCSAQGQGDYGYTFGSGTRLTVV.

This chain joins TRBV2 and TRBJ2-5; D is tentatively TRBD1 or TRBD2 (5 bases each). Trimming removed 4 bases at V and 4 bases at J, with 7 bases between. CDR1 SNHLY and CDR2 FYNNEI come from the germline V gene. The CDR3 runs to 12 residues. The CDR3 bases are TGTGCCAGCAGTGGGGACGGAGAGACCCAGTACTTC. Amino acid sequence: CASSGDGETQYF.

The chain joins TRBV5-4 to TRBJ2-5; no clear D. Between the trimmed V and J ends, which lost 4 bases and 5 bases, there was a span of 18 bases. This CDR3 has 15 amino acids. Germline V gene lookup returns CDR1 SGHNT and CDR2 YYREEE (reference sequence). CDR3 DNA sequence: TGTGCCAGCAGCACTTGGGTGGGCCAGTTGGAGACCCAGTACTTC. Its translation is CASSTWVGQLETQYF.

This rearrangement joins TRBV6-1 to TRBJ2-3; unclear D gene. CDR1 MNHNS and CDR2 SASEGT come from the germline V gene. The CDR3 is 13 residues long. With 1 base removed from V and 13 bases from J, the gap between germline ends came to 15 bases. In DNA form, the CDR3 reads TGTGCCAGCAGTGAAGTAATGGGGATATCTGAGTATTTT. This translates into CASSEVMGISEYF.

Here the CDR3 reads CTSSHGDFRASTDTQYF. CDR3 coding DNA: TGCACCAGCAGCCATGGGGACTTCCGTGCTAGCACAGATACGCAGTATTTT. This chain uses TRBV1 with TRBJ2-3; no DNA check was done on the table's D call, TRBD2. TRBV1 is noted as a pseudogene. This CDR3 has 17 amino acids.

The chain employs TRBV5-5 and TRBJ1-2; D is undetermined. The V end was cut by 0 bases, the J end by 4 bases, with 7 bases between. The germline CDR1 and CDR2 sequences are SGHKS and YYEKEE (reference sequence). This CDR3 is built from 13 residues. CDR3 protein: CASSLDGLYGYTF. The CDR3 DNA reads TGTGCCAGCAGCTTGGACGGACTCTATGGCTACACCTTC.

V and J are TRBV25-1 and TRBJ1-1; D call uncertain. Germline CDR1 MGHDK, CDR2 SYGVNS. This CDR3 comprises 15 residues. The V end lost 3 bases, the J end lost 3 bases, and 14 bases lay between the germline ends. CDR3 nucleotide sequence: TGTGCCAGCAGTGACCGAGTGTCAGGCGACACTGAAGCTTTCTTT. Encoded protein: CASSDRVSGDTEAFF.

This CDR3 is CSVEERDRHEQYF. The CDR3 coding sequence is TGCAGCGTTGAAGAACGTGACAGGCACGAGCAGTACTTC. The rearrangement uses TRBV29-1 and TRBJ2-7, with D possibly TRBD1 on 6 matching bases. Germline lookup yields CDR1 SQVTM and CDR2 ANQGSEA. CDR3 size: 13 residues. V lost 0 bases and J 5 bases, leaving 11 bases between the germline ends.